This T cell receptor (beta chain) was captured in a study of CD8 T cells in Susac syndrome. The CDR3 contains 17 residues. The germline CDR1 and CDR2 sequences are SGDLS and YYNGEE. V lost 0 bases, J lost 2 bases, and 10 bases stayed unmatched. The RNA, roughly 0.45 to 1 ug, was put through reverse transcription using random hexamers. From the immunoSEQ multiplex PCR reads, TCRdb called clonotypes with MiXCR, one entry per CDR3 protein. The sample comprises about 120,000 distinct CDR3 sequences, 85% to 95% of which are singletons, and approximately 0.089% rests with the top ten. This chain uses TRBV9 with TRBJ2-5; TRBD2 aligns across 7 bases. The sequence derives from a human donor in good health. Sequenced input: CD4+ T cells from PBMCs. The CDR3 sequence: CASSVATGSGPQETQYF. For the CDR3, the DNA is TGTGCCAGCAGCGTAGCTACGGGTAGCGGGCCACAAGAGACCCAGTACTTC.